The 5 T cell receptor beta chains listed next were all sequenced from one sample in a study of regulatory T cells in long-lasting Graves disease (dated by TCRdb to 2020 to 2022). In the paper's terms, the time point label means: persistent/refractory GD, antithyroid drugs over 5 years with positive TRAb. For both TCR sequencing and RNA sequencing, RNA was extracted from PBMCs using TRIzol. The receptor library was made with multiplex PCR. Sequencing was performed on an Illumina HiSeq 4000. CDR3 regions were amplified by Arm-PCR with iRepertoire HTBI primers to construct TCR beta libraries. The raw public data were reprocessed by TCRdb itself: fastp quality trimming at Q25, MiXCR clonotype calling, in-frame beta chains only. When rows share a CDR3 protein, they turn into one entry using the most common DNA and genes. The sample data list a few hundred thousand distinct CDR3 sequences, and around 20% of these were observed just once. 13% to 15% of the sample is in the top ten clones.

The starting material was peripheral blood mononuclear cells (PBMCs), obtained when the disease was refractory, from a patient treated with antithyroid drugs. All receptors derive from a female donor with Graves disease.

This clonotype was counted at least ten times. The chain employs TRBV7-2 and TRBJ1-1; D gene unclear. This CDR3 region has 14 residues. CDR1 and CDR2 from the germline V gene are SGHTA and FQGNSA. The V end was cut by 2 bases, the J end by 0 bases, with 7 bases between. CDR3 bases: TGTGCCAGCAGCTTACACGGGATGAACACTGAAGCTTTCTTT. This codes for CASSLHGMNTEAFF.

This clonotype was seen at least ten times. The V gene is TRBV28, the J gene TRBJ2-2, with D unclear. V was trimmed by 1 base and J by 5 bases, leaving 8 bases between them. CDR1 and CDR2 (germline): MDHEN, SYDVKM. CDR3 size: 14 residues. CDR3 region: CASSLSLGTGELFF. The CDR3 DNA sequence: TGTGCCAGCAGTTTATCGTTAGGAACCGGGGAGCTGTTTTTT.

The chain is built from TRBV5-4 and TRBJ2-5; 7 nucleotides agree with TRBD1. The CDR3 length is 14 residues. J gave up 5 bases and V 4 bases, and 8 bases lay outside the gene matches. Germline loops: CDR1 SGHNT, CDR2 YYREEE (reference sequence). The CDR3 reads CASSNTKQGETQYF. CDR3 DNA: TGTGCCAGCAGCAATACCAAACAGGGGGAGACCCAGTACTTC. The complete variable domain, with remaining parts taken from reference TRBV5-4 and TRBJ2-5, reads ETGVTQSPTHLIKTRGQQVTLRCSSQSGHNTVSWYQQALGQGPQFIFQYYREEENGRGNFPPRFSGLQFPNYSSELNVNALELDDSALYLCASSNTKQGETQYFGPGTRLLVL.

The rearrangement joins TRBV5-1 to TRBJ2-7; 15 bases match TRBD2. The CDR3 has 15 residues. Germline V CDR1 and CDR2: SGHRS, YFSETQ. J was trimmed by 5 bases and V by 2 bases; bases with no gene match: 2. The CDR3 sequence is CASSFGLAGGNEQYF. In DNA, the CDR3 is TGCGCCAGCAGCTTTGGACTAGCGGGAGGGAACGAGCAGTACTTC.

The CDR3, as DNA: TGTGCCGCTACCAACCCCATGGCGGGAGATGCCAAAAACATTCAGTACTTC. Translation gives CAATNPMAGDAKNIQYF. This chain uses TRBV19 with TRBJ2-4, with 7 bases aligning to TRBD2. The V and J ends lost 11 bases and 1 base, in that order; junction bases with no gene match: 17. Germline values: CDR1 LNHDA, CDR2 SQIVND (reference sequence). The CDR3 runs 17 residues.